What follows are 22 T cell receptor beta chains derived from one specimen sequenced in a study of T cell clonotyping in hematopoietic cell transplantation. Assay used: immunoSEQ multiplex PCR; TCRdb lists only in-frame clones, some missing. The sample yields thousands of clones, approximately 96% seen once. The source was PBMCs, collected 100 days after allogeneic stem cell transplant. These receptors were obtained from a male patient between 35 and 55 years old who had an allogeneic stem cell transplant from a related donor, so the T cells may come from the graft donor. Some clones in this sample may be carry-over from other donors' samples.

The chain's CDR3 is CASSQARNYGYTF. The DNA of the CDR3 is TGCGCCAGCAGCCAAGCGAGGAACTATGGCTACACCTTC. The gene calls are TRBV4-3 and TRBJ1-2; D gene uncertain. V was clipped by 1 base and J by 2 bases, with 5 bases between them. The CDR3 runs to 13 residues. Germline CDR1 LGHNA, CDR2 YSLEER.

This chain uses TRBV6-5 with TRBJ1-3, with TRBD1 as a possible D gene (6 bases). The CDR3 length is 15 residues. Germline CDR1 and CDR2: MNHEY and SVGAGI. V lost 0 bases to trimming and J lost 7 bases, with 13 bases between them. Here the CDR3 reads CASSYSPGRGNTIYF. CDR3 in DNA: TGTGCCAGCAGTTACTCTCCGGGGAGGGGGAACACCATATATTTT.

This chain uses TRBV7-9 with TRBJ1-1; D remains unclear. V gave up 2 bases and J gave up 1 base, with 8 bases separating them. CDR3 length: 14 amino acids. Germline CDR1 SEHNR, CDR2 FQNEAQ (reference sequence). CDR3 DNA sequence: TGTGCCAGCAGCTTATTTTCAAGGAACACTGAAGCTTTCTTT. Amino acids: CASSLFSRNTEAFF.

The chain joins TRBV7-8 to TRBJ1-2, with D tentatively TRBD1 (5 bases). V gave up 2 bases and J gave up 13 bases, with 17 bases separating them. Germline CDR1 SGHVS, CDR2 FQNEAQ. The CDR3 totals 13 residues. Here the CDR3 reads CASSLYTQGLFTF. For the CDR3, the DNA is TGTGCCAGCAGCTTATATACTCAGGGCCTCTTCACCTTC. The full variable domain, its missing parts supplied by reference TRBV7-8 and TRBJ1-2, is GAGVSQSPRYKVAKRGQDVALRCDPISGHVSLFWYQQALGQGPEFLTYFQNEAQLDKSGLPSDRFFAERPEGSVSTLKIQRTQQEDSAVYLCASSLYTQGLFTFGSGTRLTVV.

V and J are TRBV6-1 and TRBJ2-7; tentatively, D is TRBD2 (5 bases). The germline V and J ends were trimmed by 4 bases and 6 bases, with 10 bases remaining between them. Germline V CDR1 and CDR2: MNHNS, SASEGT. The CDR3 runs 12 residues. For the CDR3, the DNA is TGTGCCAGCAGTGGAGGGTTCAGCGAGCAGTACTTC. It is translated as CASSGGFSEQYF.

This clone appeared once. The chain couples TRBV7-2 to TRBJ1-1; maybe TRBD1 (6 bases). The CDR3 runs to 13 residues. The germline V gene encodes CDR1 SGHTA and CDR2 FQGNSA. V lost 3 bases and J lost 5, with 10 bases in between. The CDR3 DNA reads TGTGCCAGCAGCTTTCAGGGGTTGACTGAAGCTTTCTTT. Translation gives CASSFQGLTEAFF.

This rearrangement joins TRBV7-2 to TRBJ1-2; 10 positions match TRBD1. There are 15 residues in the CDR3. V dropped 5 bases and J dropped 6; count of bases not matched to a gene: 9. Germline assignment: CDR1 SGHTA and CDR2 FQGNSA. CDR3 sequence reads: CASSVLGQGWDGYTF. The CDR3 DNA follows: TGTGCCAGCAGCGTCCTGGGACAGGGGTGGGATGGCTACACCTTC. The whole variable domain, filled in from reference TRBV7-2 and TRBJ1-2, reads GAGVSQSPSNKVTEKGKDVELRCDPISGHTALYWYRQSLGQGLEFLIYFQGNSAPDKSGLPSDRFSAERTGGSVSTLTIQRTQQEDSAVYLCASSVLGQGWDGYTFGSGTRLTVV.

The chain joins TRBV30 to TRBJ2-7; TRBD1 agrees at 9 bases. The trim removed 2 bases at V and 5 bases at J, leaving 19 bases unmatched. Germline assignment: CDR1 GTSNPN and CDR2 SVGIG (reference sequence). The CDR3 totals 18 residues. As DNA, the CDR3 is TGTGCCTGGAGTACCCCAAGAGCCGGACAGGGGCTGGTCCACGAGCAGTACTTC. It yields the protein CAWSTPRAGQGLVHEQYF.

V and J are TRBV19 and TRBJ2-7, with D perhaps TRBD1 or TRBD2 (6 bases each). Germline V gives CDR1 LNHDA, CDR2 SQIVND (reference sequence). The V end was cut by 7 bases, the J end by 4 bases, with 20 bases between. The CDR3 is 15 residues long. CDR3 sequence reads: CASTPKFGGGYEQYF. The CDR3, as DNA: TGTGCCAGTACTCCCAAATTCGGAGGGGGGTACGAGCAGTACTTC.

The DNA for the CDR3 is TGCAGCGTTCGGGAGGGGTACTACGAGCAGTACTTC. Its protein product is CSVREGYYEQYF. The J gene is TRBJ2-7, the V gene TRBV29-1; 8 bases line up with TRBD2. The CDR3 is 12 amino acids. V lost 5 bases, J lost 3 bases, and 3 bases stayed unmatched. Germline lookup yields CDR1 SQVTM and CDR2 ANQGSEA.

The chain combines TRBV25-1 with TRBJ1-2; D is unresolved. Germline V lookup: CDR1 MGHDK, CDR2 SYGVNS. V dropped 1 base and J dropped 0 bases, with 9 bases sitting between them. This CDR3 is built from 15 residues. CDR3 sequence: CASSESGTSNYGYTF. In DNA form, the CDR3 reads TGTGCCAGCAGTGAATCGGGTACTTCTAACTATGGCTACACCTTC.

The chain combines TRBV23-1 with TRBJ1-1; D is unresolved. TRBV23-1 belongs to the ORF category, with a function that is uncertain. The CDR3 sequence is 11 residues long. Trimming cost V 7 bases and J 10 bases, with 13 bases left between them. CDR3 bases: TGCGCCAGCAAAGGTCCGCGCGGAGCTTTCTTT. Encoded protein: CASKGPRGAFF.

This chain uses TRBV27 with TRBJ1-6, with 10 positions matching TRBD1. The CDR3 sequence is 14 residues long. The germline V gene encodes CDR1 MNHEY and CDR2 SMNVEV (reference sequence). J was trimmed by 10 bases and V by 2 bases; bases with no gene match: 2. The CDR3 sequence is CASSLDRGQSPLHF. The DNA for the CDR3 is TGTGCCAGCAGTTTAGACAGGGGGCAGTCACCCCTCCACTTT.

This clone is large within its sample. This chain uses TRBV25-1 with TRBJ1-2; D ambiguous. The ends were cut back, 3 bases at V and 7 bases at J, with 15 bases in the middle. The CDR3 runs to 14 residues. CDR1 and CDR2 from the germline V gene are MGHDK and SYGVNS. CDR3 nucleotide sequence: TGTGCCAGCAGTGAGCTCGGGTCGGTATTTGGCTACACCTTC. It encodes CASSELGSVFGYTF.

This chain uses TRBV6-6 with TRBJ1-5; D gene uncertain. Looked up from germline, CDR1 is MNHNY and CDR2 is SVGAGI (reference sequence). The CDR3 consists of 11 residues. With 2 bases removed from V and 8 bases from J, the gap between germline ends came to 4 bases. CDR3 DNA: TGTGCCAGCAGTTACGGGGAGCCCCAGCATTTT. Its translation is CASSYGEPQHF.

The chain employs TRBV19 and TRBJ1-2; possible D gene TRBD1, 6 bases. V lost 7 bases to trimming and J lost 8 bases, with 23 bases between them. Germline values: CDR1 LNHDA, CDR2 SQIVND (reference sequence). The CDR3 is made up of 15 amino acids. The CDR3 spells CASTLERGQGRGYTF. CDR3 in DNA: TGTGCCAGTACCCTTGAGCGGGGTCAGGGGCGCGGCTACACCTTC.

This clone was found once. This chain joins TRBV2 and TRBJ2-5; 12 nucleotides match TRBD1. Germline values: CDR1 SNHLY, CDR2 FYNNEI. J gave up 5 bases and V 6 bases, and 4 bases lay outside the gene matches. The CDR3 is 14 residues long. CDR3 nucleotide sequence: TGTGCCAGCAGAGGGACAGGGGGCTGGGAGACCCAGTACTTC. It is translated as CASRGTGGWETQYF.

The chain links TRBV5-1 to TRBJ2-7; D ambiguous. This CDR3 is built from 12 residues. Trimming took off 2 bases at V and 7 bases at J, with 10 bases between the two ends. Germline loops: CDR1 SGHRS, CDR2 YFSETQ. The CDR3 sequence is CASSLTNAEQYF. CDR3 DNA: TGCGCCAGCAGCTTAACTAACGCGGAGCAGTACTTC.

This clone has a single count. The rearrangement links TRBV6-5 to TRBJ2-1, with 9 bases matching TRBD1. After removal of 6 bases from V and 3 bases from J, the junction contained 6 bases not matched to a gene. Germline CDR1 is MNHEY and CDR2 is SVGAGI. The CDR3 is 15 amino acids. DNA for the CDR3: TGTGCCAGCAGCGAGGACAGGGGACACTACAATGAGCAGTTCTTC. Its protein product is CASSEDRGHYNEQFF.

The J gene is TRBJ2-7, the V gene TRBV11-2; 10 bases fit TRBD1. The J segment lost 3 bases and the V segment lost 4 bases, leaving 3 bases of the junction unmatched. Germline assignment: CDR1 SGHAT and CDR2 FQNNGV. CDR3 length: 14 amino acids. In DNA form, the CDR3 reads TGTGCCAGCAGCTCACGGGACAGGGGCTACGAGCAGTACTTC. It encodes CASSSRDRGYEQYF.

CDR3 DNA sequence: TGTGCCTGGAGCTCCGGGACAGGGAGTGAAAAACTGTTTTTT. As protein: CAWSSGTGSEKLFF. This rearrangement joins TRBV30 to TRBJ1-4; 9 bases are shared with TRBD1. CDR1 and CDR2 (germline): GTSNPN, SVGIG (reference sequence). The CDR3 has 14 amino acids. The V gene end was trimmed by 3 bases and the J gene end by 7 bases; junction bases not matched to a gene: 6.

The CDR3 DNA sequence: TGCGCCAGCAGCTTCGGCAGGGGGACTGAAGCTTTCTTT. As protein: CASSFGRGTEAFF. The chain couples TRBV5-1 to TRBJ1-1, with 7 bases matching TRBD1. Per germline, CDR1 SGHRS and CDR2 YFSETQ. This CDR3 comprises 13 residues. Losses at the gene ends were 2 bases for V and 5 bases for J; bases not matched to a gene: 3. The variable domain in full, with the rest retrieved from reference TRBV5-1 and TRBJ1-1, is KAGVTQTPRYLIKTRGQQVTLSCSPISGHRSVSWYQQTPGQGLQFLFEYFSETQRNKGNFPGRFSGRQFSNSRSEMNVSTLELGDSALYLCASSFGRGTEAFFGQGTRLTVV.